The present T cell receptor beta chain was sequenced within a study of Graves' ophthalmopathy and Graves' hyperthyroidism. Study-level points and caveats: Also, most clonotypes expanded in the thyroid above 0.001 frequency appeared in blood.

Patients were excluded if they had other autoimmune diseases or uncontrolled infections, and likewise if pregnancy or lactation applied. This clonotype was picked up many times. What it recognizes is unknown. For repertoire sequencing, the TCR beta CDR3 regions were amplified from RNA transcripts. The workflow started with a first-round RT-PCR run with HTBI primers and then moved on to a second-round multiplex PCR. TCRdb independently ran MiXCR on the multiplex PCR reads; one entry per CDR3 protein. The data show 350,000 to 450,000 distinct CDR3 sequences, about 16% seen once. This sequence was found in a woman under 30 with Graves' ophthalmopathy. What was sequenced was peripheral blood.

The CDR3, as DNA: TGCAGTGCTAGAGGGGAAAGGGGAGTCGGGGGTGGGCAGCCCCAGCATTTT. It translates to CSARGERGVGGGQPQHF. The V and J genes are TRBV20-1 and TRBJ1-5, with a weak D call TRBD1 (5 bases). Germline loops: CDR1 DFQATT, CDR2 SNEGSKA (reference sequence). The CDR3 is made up of 17 amino acids. Trimming shortened V by 1 base and J by 7 bases, and 23 bases separated the two germline ends.